This T cell receptor (beta chain) was captured by sequencing in a study of blood T cell repertoires in COVID-19. Study context: Sites in the United States, Italy and Spain provided acute and convalescent COVID-19 samples. T cells, B-cell-depleted T cells, or PBMCs provided the cDNA or gDNA that served as material.

Germline V gene lookup returns CDR1 SGHAT and CDR2 FQNNGV. The V end lost 5 bases, the J end lost 2 bases, and 16 bases lay between the germline ends. The CDR3 is made up of 15 amino acids. This clone was counted a single time. Study processing details: Researchers report that nucleated cell counts were estimated from reference gene primer amplification. The table came from immunoSEQ multiplex PCR; TCRdb's copy has only in-frame clones and leaves some out. The V and J calls and clone size were taken over from that table, and D and trimming were inferred from the DNA. Seen here are approximately 360,000 clones, roughly nine tenths observed once, and the top ten hold about 1.2%.

The rearrangement links TRBV11-2 to TRBJ2-7; TRBD2 is a possible D gene (5 bases). The sequenced sample was peripheral blood. This clonotype originated in a man aged 35-49 years with acute or convalescent COVID-19. The CDR3 loop reads CASSIQGGPTYEQYF. In DNA, the CDR3 is TGTGCCAGCAGCATCCAAGGAGGTCCTACCTACGAGCAGTACTTC.